This T cell receptor beta chain originates from a study of cytomegalovirus exposure and HLA in healthy donors. Use of 60 Vbeta and 13 Jbeta primers characterized the PCR. Assay: immunoSEQ multiplex PCR; the TCRdb copy retains only in-frame clones and omits some. The sample has about 230,000 clones; more than 75% are singletons. A word on this clone: Its antigen is not known. An end of the junction differs from the germline gene, which may be a read error.

The CDR3 is 13 amino acids. In germline, CDR1 is SSHAT, CDR2 FNYEAQ (reference sequence). Findings and caveats of the study: Some V segments, TRBV6-2 and TRBV6-3 among them, were indistinguishable and were therefore excluded.

The sequence was collected from a human donor in good health. The sample comprised PBMCs. The rearrangement joins TRBV7-7 to TRBJ2-7; D is ambiguous. The CDR3 spells CASSPGEAGEQYF. CDR3 sequence (DNA): TGTGCTAGCAGCCCTGGTGAGGCTGGTGAGCAGTACTTC. Full variable domain (remainder filled in from reference TRBV7-7 and TRBJ2-7): GAGVSQSPRYKVTKRGQDVTLRCDPISSHATLYWYQQALGQGPEFLTYFNYEAQPDKSGLPSDRFSAERPEGSISTLTIQRTEQRDSAMYRCASSPGEAGEQYFGPGTRLTVT.